This T cell receptor beta chain stems from a study of T cells in Graves' hyperthyroidism and ophthalmopathy. About the research overall: Peripheral blood was drawn at first diagnosis, prior to all treatment. Findings of the study overall: Within blood appeared most thyroid clonotypes that had expanded above 0.001.

Amplified TCR beta CDR3 regions derived from RNA transcripts. Carried out on the TCR CDR3, a first-round RT-PCR used the HTBI primer set. Via MiXCR, TCRdb re-called the multiplex PCR reads, giving one row per CDR3 protein. The repertoire holds 300,000 to 450,000 distinct CDR3 sequences, with less than 15% as singletons. This clonotype has more than one count but fewer than ten. No antigen is known for it. Diagnosis rested on symptoms, serum thyroxine and TRAb, thyroid ultrasound, and orbital computed tomography. CDR1 and CDR2 from the germline V gene are LNHDA and SQIVND (reference sequence). The V and J ends lost 6 bases and 1 base respectively, with 13 bases between them. The CDR3 covers 14 residues.

Sequencing was done on a sample of blood. The rearrangement joins TRBV19 to TRBJ2-7; D ambiguous. The sequence was obtained from a young woman with Graves' hyperthyroidism. The CDR3 region is CASSEIIGSYEQYF. DNA of the CDR3: TGTGCCAGTAGCGAGATTATAGGGTCCTACGAGCAGTACTTC.